This T cell receptor beta chain was recovered during a study of blood T cell repertoires in COVID-19. Overall study context: Samples of COVID-19 (acute and convalescent) were obtained from the United States, Italy and Spain. PBMCs, B-cell-depleted T cells, or T cells provided the cDNA or gDNA that made up the material.

As handled by the study authors: Amplification of reference gene primers was used by the study to estimate nucleated cell counts. Produced via immunoSEQ multiplex PCR; TCRdb's table is partial and in-frame only. V and J calls plus clone size are reproduced from that table; the DNA served to infer D and trimming. This sample has around 170,000 clones, with roughly four fifths found just once. Seattle-derived patients entered the study during active infection and were followed longitudinally. In germline, CDR1 is SNHLY, CDR2 FYNNEI. The CDR3 consists of 16 residues. Between the trimmed V and J ends, which lost 2 bases and 7 bases, there was a span of 18 bases.

The material sequenced was peripheral blood. The J gene is TRBJ2-1, the V gene TRBV2, with a weak D call TRBD1 (5 bases). The TCR sequence derives from a woman in her seventies with COVID-19, enrolled during active disease. DNA of the CDR3: TGTGCCAGCAGTGAATGGGGCATCAGGGTGGGGAATGAGCAGTTCTTC. As protein: CASSEWGIRVGNEQFF.